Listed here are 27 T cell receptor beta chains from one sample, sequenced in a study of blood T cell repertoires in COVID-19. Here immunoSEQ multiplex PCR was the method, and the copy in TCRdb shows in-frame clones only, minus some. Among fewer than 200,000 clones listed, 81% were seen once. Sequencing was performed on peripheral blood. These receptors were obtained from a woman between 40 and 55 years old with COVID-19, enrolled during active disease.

CDR3 sequence reads: CSGGTGSKNIQYF. CDR3 bases: TGCAGCGGAGGAACCGGGAGCAAAAACATTCAGTACTTC. The rearrangement joins TRBV29-1 to TRBJ2-4; D may be TRBD2 (6 bases). The germline V gene encodes CDR1 SQVTM and CDR2 ANQGSEA. Trimming cost V 7 bases and J 3 bases, with 13 bases left between them. This CDR3 spans 13 amino acids.

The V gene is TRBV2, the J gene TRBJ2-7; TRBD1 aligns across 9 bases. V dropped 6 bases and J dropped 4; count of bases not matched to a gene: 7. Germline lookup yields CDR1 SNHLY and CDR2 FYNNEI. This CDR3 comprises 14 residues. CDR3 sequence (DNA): TGTGCCAGCAGCCAGTCCGGGACAGGGTACGAGCAGTACTTC. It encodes CASSQSGTGYEQYF.

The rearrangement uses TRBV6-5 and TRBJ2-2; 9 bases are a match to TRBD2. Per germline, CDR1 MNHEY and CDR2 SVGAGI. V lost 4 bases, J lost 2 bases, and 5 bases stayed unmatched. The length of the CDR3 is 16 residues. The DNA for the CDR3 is TGTGCCAGCAGTTCCGGGACTAGCACAAACACCGGGGAGCTGTTTTTT. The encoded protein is CASSSGTSTNTGELFF.

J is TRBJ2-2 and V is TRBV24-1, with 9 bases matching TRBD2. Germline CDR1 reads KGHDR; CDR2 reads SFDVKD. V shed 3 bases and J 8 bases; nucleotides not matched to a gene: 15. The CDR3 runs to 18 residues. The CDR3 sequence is CATSDRRRASGNLGELFF. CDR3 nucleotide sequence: TGTGCCACCAGTGATCGACGGAGGGCTAGCGGGAATCTAGGGGAGCTGTTTTTT.

The CDR3 here is CASSVAPLAAYNEQFF. CDR3 sequence (DNA): TGTGCCAGCAGCGTAGCCCCACTAGCGGCGTACAATGAGCAGTTCTTC. This chain links TRBV9 with TRBJ2-1; TRBD2 matches at 8 bases. The trim removed 0 bases at V and 4 bases at J, leaving 6 bases unmatched. The CDR3 consists of 16 residues. Germline V gene sequence: CDR1 SGDLS, CDR2 YYNGEE.

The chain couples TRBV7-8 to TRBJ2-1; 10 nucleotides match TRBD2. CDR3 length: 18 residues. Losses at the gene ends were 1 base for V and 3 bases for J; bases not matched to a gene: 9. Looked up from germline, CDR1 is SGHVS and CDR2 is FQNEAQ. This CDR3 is CASSLVPSGREGYNEQFF. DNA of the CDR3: TGTGCCAGCAGCTTAGTTCCTAGCGGGAGAGAGGGCTACAATGAGCAGTTCTTC.

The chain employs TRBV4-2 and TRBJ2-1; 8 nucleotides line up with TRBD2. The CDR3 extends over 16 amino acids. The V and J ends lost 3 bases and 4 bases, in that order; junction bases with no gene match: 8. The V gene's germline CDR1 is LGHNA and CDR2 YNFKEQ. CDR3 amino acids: CASSQMGTSLYNEQFF. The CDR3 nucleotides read TGTGCCAGCAGCCAGATGGGGACTAGTCTGTACAATGAGCAGTTCTTC.

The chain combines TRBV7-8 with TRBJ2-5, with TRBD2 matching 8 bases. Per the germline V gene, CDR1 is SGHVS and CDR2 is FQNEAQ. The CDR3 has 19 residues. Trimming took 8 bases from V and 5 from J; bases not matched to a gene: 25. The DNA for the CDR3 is TGTGCCAGCTACTACGGGGGGCTAGCGGGCACTCAGAGGGGGGAGACCCAGTACTTC. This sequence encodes CASYYGGLAGTQRGETQYF.

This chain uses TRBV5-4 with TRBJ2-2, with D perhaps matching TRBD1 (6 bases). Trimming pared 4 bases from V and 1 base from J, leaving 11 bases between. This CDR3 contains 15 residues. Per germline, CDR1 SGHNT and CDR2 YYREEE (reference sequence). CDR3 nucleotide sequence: TGTGCCAGCAGCCCGCAGACAGGGAACACCGGGGAGCTGTTTTTT. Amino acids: CASSPQTGNTGELFF. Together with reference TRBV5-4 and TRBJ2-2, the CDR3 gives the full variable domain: ETGVTQSPTHLIKTRGQQVTLRCSSQSGHNTVSWYQQALGQGPQFIFQYYREEENGRGNFPPRFSGLQFPNYSSELNVNALELDDSALYLCASSPQTGNTGELFFGEGSRLTVL.

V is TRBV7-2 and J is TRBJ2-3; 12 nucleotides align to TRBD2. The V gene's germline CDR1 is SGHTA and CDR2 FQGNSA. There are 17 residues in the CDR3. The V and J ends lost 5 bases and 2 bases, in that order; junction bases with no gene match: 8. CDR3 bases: TGTGCCAGCAGCCGCCCGACTAGCGGGGGAGACACAGATACGCAGTATTTT. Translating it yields CASSRPTSGGDTDTQYF. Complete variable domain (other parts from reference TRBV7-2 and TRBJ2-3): GAGVSQSPSNKVTEKGKDVELRCDPISGHTALYWYRQSLGQGLEFLIYFQGNSAPDKSGLPSDRFSAERTGGSVSTLTIQRTQQEDSAVYLCASSRPTSGGDTDTQYFGPGTRLTVL.

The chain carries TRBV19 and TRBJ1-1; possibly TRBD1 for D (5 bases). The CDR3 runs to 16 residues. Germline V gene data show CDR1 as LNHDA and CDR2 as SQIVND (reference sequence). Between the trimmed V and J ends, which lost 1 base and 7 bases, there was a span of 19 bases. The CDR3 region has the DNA TGTGCCAGTAGTATAGGGGGCCGGTGGCAGTCCAGTGAAGCTTTCTTT. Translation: CASSIGGRWQSSEAFF.

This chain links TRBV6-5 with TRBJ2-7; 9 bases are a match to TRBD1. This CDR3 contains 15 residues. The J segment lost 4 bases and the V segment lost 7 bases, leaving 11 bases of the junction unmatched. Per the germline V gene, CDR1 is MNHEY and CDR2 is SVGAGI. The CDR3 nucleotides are TGTGCCAGCAAAAAAGCCGGGACAGGGAGTTACGAGCAGTACGTC. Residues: CASKKAGTGSYEQYV.

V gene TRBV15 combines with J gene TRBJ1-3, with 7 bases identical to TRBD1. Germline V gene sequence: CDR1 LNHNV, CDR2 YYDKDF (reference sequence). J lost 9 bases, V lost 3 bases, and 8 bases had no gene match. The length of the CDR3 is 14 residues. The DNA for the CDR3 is TGTGCCACCAGCAGTCAGGGGGGTTATTCCACCATATATTTT. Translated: CATSSQGGYSTIYF.

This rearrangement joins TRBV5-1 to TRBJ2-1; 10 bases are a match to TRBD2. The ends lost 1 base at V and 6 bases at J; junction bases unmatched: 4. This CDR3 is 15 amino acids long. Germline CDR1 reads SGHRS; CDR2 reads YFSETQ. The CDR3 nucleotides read TGCGCCAGCAGCTTGATGGCTAGCGGGGGCAATGAGCAGTTCTTC. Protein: CASSLMASGGNEQFF. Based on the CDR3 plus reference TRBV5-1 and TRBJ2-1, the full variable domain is KAGVTQTPRYLIKTRGQQVTLSCSPISGHRSVSWYQQTPGQGLQFLFEYFSETQRNKGNFPGRFSGRQFSNSRSEMNVSTLELGDSALYLCASSLMASGGNEQFFGPGTRLTVL.

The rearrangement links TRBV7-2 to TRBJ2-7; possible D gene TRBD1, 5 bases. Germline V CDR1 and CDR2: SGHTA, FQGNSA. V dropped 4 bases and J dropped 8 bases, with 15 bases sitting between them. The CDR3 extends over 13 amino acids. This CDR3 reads CASSSNLQGQQYV. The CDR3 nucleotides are TGTGCCAGCAGCTCCAACCTTCAGGGTCAGCAGTACGTC.

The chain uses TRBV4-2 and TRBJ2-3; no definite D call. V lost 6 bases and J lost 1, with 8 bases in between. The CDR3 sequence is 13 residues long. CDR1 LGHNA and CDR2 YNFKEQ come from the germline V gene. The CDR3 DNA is TGTGCCAGCAGTACGTTAGGCACAGATACGCAGTATTTT. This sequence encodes CASSTLGTDTQYF.

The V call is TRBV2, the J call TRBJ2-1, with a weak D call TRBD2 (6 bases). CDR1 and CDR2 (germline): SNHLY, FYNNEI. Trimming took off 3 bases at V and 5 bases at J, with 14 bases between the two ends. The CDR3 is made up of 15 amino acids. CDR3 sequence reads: CASSDILAPHNEQFF. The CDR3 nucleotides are TGTGCCAGCAGTGACATCCTAGCGCCCCACAATGAGCAGTTCTTC.

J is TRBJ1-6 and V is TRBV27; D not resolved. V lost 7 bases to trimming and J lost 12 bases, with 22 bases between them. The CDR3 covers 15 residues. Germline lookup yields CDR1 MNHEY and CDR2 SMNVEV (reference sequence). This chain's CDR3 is CASKTGEEMWGPLHF. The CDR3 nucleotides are TGTGCCAGCAAAACCGGGGAGGAAATGTGGGGACCCCTCCACTTT.

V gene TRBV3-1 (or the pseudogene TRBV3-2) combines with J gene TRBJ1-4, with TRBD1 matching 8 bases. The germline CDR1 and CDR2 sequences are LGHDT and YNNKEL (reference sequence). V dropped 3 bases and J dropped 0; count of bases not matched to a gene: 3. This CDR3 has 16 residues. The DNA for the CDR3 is TGTGCCAGCAGCCAGAGACAGGGGTCAACTAATGAAAAACTGTTTTTT. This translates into CASSQRQGSTNEKLFF.

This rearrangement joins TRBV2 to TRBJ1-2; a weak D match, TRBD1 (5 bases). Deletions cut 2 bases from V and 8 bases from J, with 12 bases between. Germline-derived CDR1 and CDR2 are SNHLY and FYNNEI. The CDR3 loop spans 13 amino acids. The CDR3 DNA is TGTGCCAGCAGTGAACCGGGACTCCAGGGCTACACCTTC. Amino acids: CASSEPGLQGYTF. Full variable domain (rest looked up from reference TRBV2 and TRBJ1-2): EPEVTQTPSHQVTQMGQEVILRCVPISNHLYFYWYRQILGQKVEFLVSFYNNEISEKSEIFDDQFSVERPDGSNFTLKIRSTKLEDSAMYFCASSEPGLQGYTFGSGTRLTVV.

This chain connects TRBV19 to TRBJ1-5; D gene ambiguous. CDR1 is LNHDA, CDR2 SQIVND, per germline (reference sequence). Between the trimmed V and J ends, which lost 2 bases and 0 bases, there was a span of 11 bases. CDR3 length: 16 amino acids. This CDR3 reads CASSIYRGSSNQPQHF. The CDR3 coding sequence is TGTGCCAGTAGTATATATCGCGGGAGTAGCAATCAGCCCCAGCATTTT.

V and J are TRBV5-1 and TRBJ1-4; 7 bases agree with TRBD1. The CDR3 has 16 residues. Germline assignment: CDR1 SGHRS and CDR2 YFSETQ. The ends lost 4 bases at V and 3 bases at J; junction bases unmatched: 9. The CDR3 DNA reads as TGCGCCAGCAGCCTAGGGGGCTCGATGGCTAATGAAAAACTGTTTTTT. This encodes CASSLGGSMANEKLFF.

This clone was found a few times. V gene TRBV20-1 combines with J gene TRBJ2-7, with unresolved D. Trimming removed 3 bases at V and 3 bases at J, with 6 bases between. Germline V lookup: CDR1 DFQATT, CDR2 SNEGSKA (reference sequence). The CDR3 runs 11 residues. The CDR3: CSASIGYEQYF. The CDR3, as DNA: TGCAGTGCTAGTATCGGCTACGAGCAGTACTTC.

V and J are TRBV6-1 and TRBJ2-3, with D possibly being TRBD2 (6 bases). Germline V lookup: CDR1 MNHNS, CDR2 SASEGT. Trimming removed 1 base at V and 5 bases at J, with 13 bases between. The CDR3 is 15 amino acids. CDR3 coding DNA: TGTGCCAGCAGTGAAGGCGGTAGCGGAAAAGATACGCAGTATTTT. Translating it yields CASSEGGSGKDTQYF.

This chain's CDR3 is CASSLGLVNTEAFF. Written as DNA, the CDR3 is TGTGCCAGCAGCCTGGGACTGGTGAACACTGAAGCTTTCTTT. The rearrangement uses TRBV28 and TRBJ1-1; perhaps TRBD1 as D (5 bases). Trimming shortened V by 6 bases and J by 0 bases, and 11 bases separated the two germline ends. Germline-derived CDR1 and CDR2 are MDHEN and SYDVKM. The CDR3 consists of 14 residues.

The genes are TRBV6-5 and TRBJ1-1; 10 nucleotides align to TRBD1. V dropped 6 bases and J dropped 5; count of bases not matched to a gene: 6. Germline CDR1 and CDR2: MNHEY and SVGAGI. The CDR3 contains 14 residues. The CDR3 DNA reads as TGTGCCAGCAGAGACAGGGGGCGTAATACTGAAGCTTTCTTT. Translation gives CASRDRGRNTEAFF.

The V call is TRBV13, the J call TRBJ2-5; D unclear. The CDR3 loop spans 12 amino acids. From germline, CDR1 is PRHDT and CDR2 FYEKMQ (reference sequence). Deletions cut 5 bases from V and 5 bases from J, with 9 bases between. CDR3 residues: CASSATFETQYF. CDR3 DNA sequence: TGTGCCAGCAGCGCCACTTTTGAGACCCAGTACTTC.